The entry below describes one T cell receptor beta chain. Its antigen is still unknown. The data derive from a study of T cells in localized non-small cell lung cancer. Germline values: CDR1 MNHNS, CDR2 SASEGT. The CDR3 sequence is 13 residues long. Deletions cut 4 bases from V and 5 bases from J, with 11 bases between. The data were produced by immunoSEQ multiplex PCR, yet TCRdb's version contains in-frame clones alone and is incomplete. The sample contains about 26,000 clones, about 85% of which appear only once. General study results and limits: A raised T cell density in blood coincided with lengthier overall survival. Peak T cell clonality was found in uninvolved adjacent lung, exceeding tumor.

The starting material was peripheral blood, obtained before any cancer treatment. This sequence joins TRBV6-1 and TRBJ2-5, with D possibly being TRBD2 (6 bases). The source is a man between 40 and 75 years old with stage III squamous cell lung carcinoma. The chain's CDR3 is CASSGGGTETQYF. CDR3 sequence (DNA): TGTGCCAGCAGTGGCGGCGGGACGGAGACCCAGTACTTC.